The clone carrying this T cell receptor beta chain was detected only a few times. Its antigen is not known. The TCRbeta library incorporated unique molecular identifiers. Using its own MiXCR run on the PCR reads, TCRdb lists one record per CDR3 protein. The sample comprises some 120,000 distinct CDR3 sequences, about 9.5% of which are singletons, and around 24% rests with the top ten. The data stem from a study of T-cell reconstitution after alpha-beta-depleted transplantation in children. Points from the study as a whole: Among T cells one year after transplant, newly produced cells accounted for most counts and diversity.

The material sequenced was PBMCs, mostly from graft donor cells, taken 180 days after TCRalphabeta/CD19-depleted stem cell transplant. The clonotype comes from a girl younger than two who had a stem cell transplant for combined immunodeficiency, so the T cells may come from the graft donor.

This chain's CDR3 is CSALGLAGRQETQYF. CDR3 coding DNA: TGCAGTGCTCTCGGTCTTGCGGGCCGTCAAGAGACCCAGTACTTC. V is TRBV20-1 and J is TRBJ2-5; weak D call: TRBD2 (5 bases). The CDR3 is made up of 15 amino acids. Trimming pared 5 bases from V and 2 bases from J, leaving 18 bases between. The germline gives CDR1 DFQATT, CDR2 SNEGSKA (reference sequence).